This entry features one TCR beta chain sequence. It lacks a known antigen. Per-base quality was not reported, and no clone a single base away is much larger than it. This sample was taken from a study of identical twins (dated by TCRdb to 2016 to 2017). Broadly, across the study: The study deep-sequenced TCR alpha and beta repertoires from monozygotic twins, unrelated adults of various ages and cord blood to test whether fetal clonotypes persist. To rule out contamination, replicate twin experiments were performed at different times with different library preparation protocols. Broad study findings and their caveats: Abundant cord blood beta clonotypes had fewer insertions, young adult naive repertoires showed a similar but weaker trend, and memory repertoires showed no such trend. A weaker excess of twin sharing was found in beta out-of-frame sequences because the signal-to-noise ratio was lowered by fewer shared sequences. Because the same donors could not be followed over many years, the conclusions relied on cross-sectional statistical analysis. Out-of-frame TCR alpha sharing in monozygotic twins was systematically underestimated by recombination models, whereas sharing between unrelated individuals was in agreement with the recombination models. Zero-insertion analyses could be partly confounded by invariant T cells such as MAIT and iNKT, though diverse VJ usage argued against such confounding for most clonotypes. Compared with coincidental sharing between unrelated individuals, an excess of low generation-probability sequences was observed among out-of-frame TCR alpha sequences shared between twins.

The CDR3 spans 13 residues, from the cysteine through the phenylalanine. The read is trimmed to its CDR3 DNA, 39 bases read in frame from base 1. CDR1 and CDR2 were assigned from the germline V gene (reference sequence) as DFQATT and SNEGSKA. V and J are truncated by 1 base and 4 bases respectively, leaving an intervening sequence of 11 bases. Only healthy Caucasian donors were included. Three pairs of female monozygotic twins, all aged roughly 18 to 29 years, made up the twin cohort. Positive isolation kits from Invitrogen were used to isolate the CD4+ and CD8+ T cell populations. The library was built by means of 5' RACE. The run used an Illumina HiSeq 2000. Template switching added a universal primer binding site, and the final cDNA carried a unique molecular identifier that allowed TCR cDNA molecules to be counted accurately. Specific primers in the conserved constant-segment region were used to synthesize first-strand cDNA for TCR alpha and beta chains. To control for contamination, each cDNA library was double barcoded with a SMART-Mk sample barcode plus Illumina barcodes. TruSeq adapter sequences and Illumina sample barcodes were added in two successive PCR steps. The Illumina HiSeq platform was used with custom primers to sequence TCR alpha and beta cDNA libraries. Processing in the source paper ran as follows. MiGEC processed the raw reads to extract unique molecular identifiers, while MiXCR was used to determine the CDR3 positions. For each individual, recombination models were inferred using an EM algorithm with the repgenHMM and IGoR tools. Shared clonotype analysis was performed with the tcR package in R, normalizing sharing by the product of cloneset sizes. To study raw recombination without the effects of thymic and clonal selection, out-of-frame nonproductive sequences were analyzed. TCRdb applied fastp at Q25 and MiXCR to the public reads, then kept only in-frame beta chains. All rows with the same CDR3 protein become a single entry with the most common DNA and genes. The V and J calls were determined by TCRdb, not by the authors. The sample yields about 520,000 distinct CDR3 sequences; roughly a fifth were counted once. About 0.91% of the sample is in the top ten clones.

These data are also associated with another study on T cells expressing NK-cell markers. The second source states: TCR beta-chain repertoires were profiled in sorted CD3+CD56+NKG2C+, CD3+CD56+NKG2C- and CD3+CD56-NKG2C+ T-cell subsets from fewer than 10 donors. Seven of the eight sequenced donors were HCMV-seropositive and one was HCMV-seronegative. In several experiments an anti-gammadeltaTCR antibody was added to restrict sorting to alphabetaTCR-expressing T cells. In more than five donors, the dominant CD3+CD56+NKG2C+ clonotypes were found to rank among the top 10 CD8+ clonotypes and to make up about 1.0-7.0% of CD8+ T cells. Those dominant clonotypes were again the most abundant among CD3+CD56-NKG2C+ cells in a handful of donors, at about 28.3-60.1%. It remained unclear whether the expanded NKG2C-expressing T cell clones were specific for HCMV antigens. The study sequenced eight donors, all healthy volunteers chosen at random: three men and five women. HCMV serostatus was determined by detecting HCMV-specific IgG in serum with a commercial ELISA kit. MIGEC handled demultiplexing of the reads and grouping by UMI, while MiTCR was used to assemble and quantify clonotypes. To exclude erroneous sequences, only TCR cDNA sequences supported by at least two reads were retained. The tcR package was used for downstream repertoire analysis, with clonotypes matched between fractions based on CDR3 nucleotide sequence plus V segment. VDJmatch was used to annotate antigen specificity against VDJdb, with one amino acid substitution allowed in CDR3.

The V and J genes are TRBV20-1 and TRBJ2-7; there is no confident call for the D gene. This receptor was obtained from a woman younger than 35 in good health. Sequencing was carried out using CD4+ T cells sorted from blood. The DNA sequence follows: TGCAGTGCTAGAGTCTCTTGGGGTTACGAGCAGTACTTC. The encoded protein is CSARVSWGYEQYF.